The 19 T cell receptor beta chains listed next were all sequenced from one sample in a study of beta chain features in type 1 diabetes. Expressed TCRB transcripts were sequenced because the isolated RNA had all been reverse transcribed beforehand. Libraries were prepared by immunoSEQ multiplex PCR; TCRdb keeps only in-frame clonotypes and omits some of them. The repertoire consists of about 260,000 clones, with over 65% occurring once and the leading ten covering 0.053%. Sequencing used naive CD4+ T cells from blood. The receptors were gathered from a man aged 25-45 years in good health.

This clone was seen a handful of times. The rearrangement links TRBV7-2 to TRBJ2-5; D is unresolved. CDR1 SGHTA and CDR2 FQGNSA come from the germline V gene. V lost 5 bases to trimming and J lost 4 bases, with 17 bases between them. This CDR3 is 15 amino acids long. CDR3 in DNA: TGTGCCAGCAGCATACGACCAGCTATGAGAGAGACCCAGTACTTC. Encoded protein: CASSIRPAMRETQYF.

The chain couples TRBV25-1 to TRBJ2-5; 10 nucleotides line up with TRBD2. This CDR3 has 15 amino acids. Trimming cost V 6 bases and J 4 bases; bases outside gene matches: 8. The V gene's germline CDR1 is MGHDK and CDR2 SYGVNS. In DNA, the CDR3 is TGTGCCAGCAGAGGGACTAGCGTACTAGGAGAGACCCAGTACTTC. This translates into CASRGTSVLGETQYF.

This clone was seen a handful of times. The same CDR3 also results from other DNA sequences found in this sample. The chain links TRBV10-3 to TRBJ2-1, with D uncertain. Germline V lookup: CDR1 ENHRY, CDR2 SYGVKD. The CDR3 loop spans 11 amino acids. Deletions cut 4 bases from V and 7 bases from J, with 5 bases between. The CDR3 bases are TGTGCCATCAGTGCCTTGAATGAGCAGTTCTTC. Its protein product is CAISALNEQFF.

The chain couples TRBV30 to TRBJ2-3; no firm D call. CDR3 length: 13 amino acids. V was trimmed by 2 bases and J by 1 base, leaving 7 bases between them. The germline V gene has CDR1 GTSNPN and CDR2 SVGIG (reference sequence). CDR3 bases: TGTGCCTGGAGTAGGCAGCGCACAGATACGCAGTATTTT. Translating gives CAWSRQRTDTQYF.

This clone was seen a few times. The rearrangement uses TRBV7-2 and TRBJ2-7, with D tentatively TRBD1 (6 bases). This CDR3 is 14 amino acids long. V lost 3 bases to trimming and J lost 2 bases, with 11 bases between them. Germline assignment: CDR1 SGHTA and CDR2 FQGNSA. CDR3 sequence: CASSFNRAAYEQYF. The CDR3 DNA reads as TGTGCCAGCAGCTTCAACAGGGCGGCCTACGAGCAGTACTTC.

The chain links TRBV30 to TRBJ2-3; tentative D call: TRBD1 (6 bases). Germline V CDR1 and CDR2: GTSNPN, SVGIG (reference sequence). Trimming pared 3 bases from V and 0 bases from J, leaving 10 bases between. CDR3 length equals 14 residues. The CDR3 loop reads CAWSLGGSTDTQYF. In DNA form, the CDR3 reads TGTGCCTGGAGCCTAGGGGGAAGCACAGATACGCAGTATTTT.

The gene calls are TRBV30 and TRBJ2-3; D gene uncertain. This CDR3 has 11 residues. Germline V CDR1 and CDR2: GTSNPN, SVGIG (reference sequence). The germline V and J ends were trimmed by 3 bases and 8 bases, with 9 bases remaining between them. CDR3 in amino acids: CAWSTPVTQYF. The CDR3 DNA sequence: TGTGCCTGGAGCACCCCCGTTACGCAGTATTTT.

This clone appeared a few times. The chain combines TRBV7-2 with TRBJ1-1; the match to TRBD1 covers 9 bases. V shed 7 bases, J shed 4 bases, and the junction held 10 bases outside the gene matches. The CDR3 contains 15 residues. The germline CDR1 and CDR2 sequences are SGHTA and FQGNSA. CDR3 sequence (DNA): TGTGCCAGCACCGGGACAGGGAGCATCGGCACTGAAGCTTTCTTT. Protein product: CASTGTGSIGTEAFF.

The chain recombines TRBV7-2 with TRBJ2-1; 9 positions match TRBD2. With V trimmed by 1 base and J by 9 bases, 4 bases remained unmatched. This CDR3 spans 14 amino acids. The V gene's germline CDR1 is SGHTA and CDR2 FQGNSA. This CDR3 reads CASSLGTSVREQFF. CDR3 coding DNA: TGTGCCAGCAGCTTAGGGACTAGCGTCCGTGAGCAGTTCTTC.

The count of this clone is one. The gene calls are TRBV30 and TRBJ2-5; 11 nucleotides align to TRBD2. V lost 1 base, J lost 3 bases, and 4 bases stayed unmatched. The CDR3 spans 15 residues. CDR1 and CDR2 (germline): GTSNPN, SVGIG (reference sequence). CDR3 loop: CAWSGGTSGKETQYF. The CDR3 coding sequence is TGTGCCTGGAGTGGCGGGACTAGCGGAAAAGAGACCCAGTACTTC.

The CDR3 nucleotides are TGTGCCAGCAGCCCCCAACCCACAGGGAACTATGGCTACACCTTC. It specifies CASSPQPTGNYGYTF. The chain joins TRBV14 to TRBJ1-2; a possible D gene is TRBD1 (6 bases). The CDR3 spans 15 residues. V lost 4 bases and J lost 2, with 14 bases in between. Germline V CDR1 and CDR2: SGHDN, FVKESK.

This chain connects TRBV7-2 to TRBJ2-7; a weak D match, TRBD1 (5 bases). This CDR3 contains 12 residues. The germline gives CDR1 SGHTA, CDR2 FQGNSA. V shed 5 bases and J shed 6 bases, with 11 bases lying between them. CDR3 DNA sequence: TGTGCCAGCAGCAACTTGGGGCTCGAGCAGTACTTC. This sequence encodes CASSNLGLEQYF.

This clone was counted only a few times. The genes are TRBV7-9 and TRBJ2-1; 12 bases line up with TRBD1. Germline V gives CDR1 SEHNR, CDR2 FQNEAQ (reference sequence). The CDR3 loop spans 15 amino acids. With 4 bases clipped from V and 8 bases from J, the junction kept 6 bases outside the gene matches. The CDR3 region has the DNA TGTGCCAGCAGCTCTGCCGGGACAGGGGGCGATGAGCAGTTCTTC. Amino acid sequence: CASSSAGTGGDEQFF. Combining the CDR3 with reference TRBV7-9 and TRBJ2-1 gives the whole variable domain DTGVSQNPRHKITKRGQNVTFRCDPISEHNRLYWYRQTLGQGPEFLTYFQNEAQLEKSRLLSDRFSAERPKGSFSTLEIQRTEQGDSAMYLCASSSAGTGGDEQFFGPGTRLTVL.

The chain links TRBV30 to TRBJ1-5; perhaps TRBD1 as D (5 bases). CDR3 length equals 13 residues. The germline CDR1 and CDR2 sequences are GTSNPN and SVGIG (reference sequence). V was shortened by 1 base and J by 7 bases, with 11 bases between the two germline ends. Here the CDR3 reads CAWSGGVRQPQHF. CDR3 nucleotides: TGTGCCTGGAGTGGAGGGGTGAGACAGCCCCAGCATTTT.

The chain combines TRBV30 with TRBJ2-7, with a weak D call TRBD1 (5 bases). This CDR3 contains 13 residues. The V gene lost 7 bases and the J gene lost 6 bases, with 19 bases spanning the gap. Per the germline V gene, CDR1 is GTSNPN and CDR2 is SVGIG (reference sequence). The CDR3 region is CAFLSGKTGEQYF. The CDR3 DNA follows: TGTGCCTTCCTTTCAGGGAAGACTGGCGAGCAGTACTTC.

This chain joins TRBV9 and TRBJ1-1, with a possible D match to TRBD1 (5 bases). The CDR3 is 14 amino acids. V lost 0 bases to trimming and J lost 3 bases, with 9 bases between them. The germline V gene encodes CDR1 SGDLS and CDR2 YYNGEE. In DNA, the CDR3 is TGTGCCAGCAGCGTAGCCGGGGGAGACACTGAAGCTTTCTTT. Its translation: CASSVAGGDTEAFF.

CDR3 coding DNA: TGCGCCAGCAGCTTGGTTCTAGGGTCCTACAATGAGCAGTTCTTC. This translates into CASSLVLGSYNEQFF. J is TRBJ2-1 and V is TRBV5-1, with D unresolved. Trimming shortened V by 0 bases and J by 1 base, and 8 bases separated the two germline ends. CDR1 is SGHRS and CDR2 is YFSETQ in the germline V gene. The length of the CDR3 is 15 residues.

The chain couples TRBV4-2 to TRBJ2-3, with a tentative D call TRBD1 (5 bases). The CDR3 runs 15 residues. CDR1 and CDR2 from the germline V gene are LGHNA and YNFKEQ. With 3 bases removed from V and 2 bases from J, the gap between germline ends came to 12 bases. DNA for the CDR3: TGTGCCAGCAGCCAGGGTTGGACAAACACAGATACGCAGTATTTT. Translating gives CASSQGWTNTDTQYF.

The CDR3 region has the DNA TGTGCCTGGAGTAAGGGACTAGCGGTCTACAATGAGCAGTTCTTC. It translates to CAWSKGLAVYNEQFF. The chain joins TRBV30 to TRBJ2-1; 11 positions agree with TRBD2. This CDR3 spans 15 amino acids. J was trimmed by 3 bases and V by 2 bases; bases with no gene match: 3. The germline gives CDR1 GTSNPN, CDR2 SVGIG (reference sequence).